This TCR beta chain was captured in a study of OX40 agonist ivuxolimab in advanced cancers. Note on this clone: Its specificity is not known.

The study, taken as a whole, reports: The average count of expanded clones was higher among CD8+ T cells than among CD4+. Blood T cells, both CD4+ and CD8+, expanded clonally by week 6 at 0.1 to 3.0 mg/kg.

Prior autoimmune disease or systemic immunosuppression barred patients. Data came from immunoSEQ multiplex PCR; TCRdb stores just in-frame clones and leaves some out. The profile shows approximately 74,000 clones, approximately 90% of them singletons. V gave up 0 bases and J gave up 8 bases, with 19 bases separating them. The CDR3 contains 17 residues. Germline V gene sequence: CDR1 ENHRY, CDR2 SYGVKD. The V and J genes are TRBV10-3 and TRBJ2-2; D might be TRBD1 or TRBD2, each matching 5 bases. The sequences come from CD4+ or CD8+ T cells sorted from blood, collected in a trial of the OX40 agonist ivuxolimab. This clonotype originated in an adult with an advanced solid tumor such as melanoma, head and neck, liver or kidney cancer. CDR3 residues: CAISESRVGQEGGELFF. The CDR3 DNA reads TGTGCCATCAGTGAGTCGAGGGTAGGACAAGAAGGAGGGGAGCTGTTTTTT.